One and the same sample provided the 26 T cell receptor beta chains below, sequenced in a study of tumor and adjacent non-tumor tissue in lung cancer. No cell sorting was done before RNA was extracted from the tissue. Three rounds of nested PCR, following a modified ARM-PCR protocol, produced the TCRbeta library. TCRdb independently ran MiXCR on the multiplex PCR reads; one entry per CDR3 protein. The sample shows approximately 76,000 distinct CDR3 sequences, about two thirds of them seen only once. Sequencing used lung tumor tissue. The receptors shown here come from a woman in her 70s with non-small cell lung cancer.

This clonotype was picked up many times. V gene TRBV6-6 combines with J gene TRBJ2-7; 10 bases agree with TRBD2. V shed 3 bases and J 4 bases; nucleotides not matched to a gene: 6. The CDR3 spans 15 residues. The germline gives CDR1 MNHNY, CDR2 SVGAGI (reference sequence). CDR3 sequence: CASSYPSGSWYEQYF. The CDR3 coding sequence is TGTGCCAGCAGTTATCCTAGCGGGAGTTGGTACGAGCAGTACTTC.

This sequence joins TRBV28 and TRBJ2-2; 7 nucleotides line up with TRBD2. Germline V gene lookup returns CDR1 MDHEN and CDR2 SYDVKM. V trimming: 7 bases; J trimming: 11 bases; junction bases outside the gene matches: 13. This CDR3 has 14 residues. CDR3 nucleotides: TGTGCCAGCATGCAGGGAGGGAACATCGGAGAGCTGTTTTTT. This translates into CASMQGGNIGELFF.

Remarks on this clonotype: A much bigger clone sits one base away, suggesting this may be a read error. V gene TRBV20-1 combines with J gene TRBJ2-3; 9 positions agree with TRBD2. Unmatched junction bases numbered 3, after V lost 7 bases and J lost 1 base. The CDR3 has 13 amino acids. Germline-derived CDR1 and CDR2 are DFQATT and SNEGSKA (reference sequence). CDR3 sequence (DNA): TGCAGTGGCTGGACTAGCGGCACAGATACGCAGTATTTT. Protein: CSGWTSGTDTQYF.

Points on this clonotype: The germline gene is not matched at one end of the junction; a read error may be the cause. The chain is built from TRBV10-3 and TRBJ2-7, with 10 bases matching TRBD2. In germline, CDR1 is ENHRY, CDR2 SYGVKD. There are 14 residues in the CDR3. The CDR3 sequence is CAIMEREGLYEQYF. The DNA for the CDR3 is TGTGCCATCATGGAGCGGGAGGGCCTCTACGAGCAGTACTTT.

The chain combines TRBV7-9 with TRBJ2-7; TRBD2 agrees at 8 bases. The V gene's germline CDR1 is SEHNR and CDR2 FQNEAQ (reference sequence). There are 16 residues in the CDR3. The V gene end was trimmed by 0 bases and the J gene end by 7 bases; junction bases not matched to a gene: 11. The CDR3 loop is CASSLARAGVTMEQYF. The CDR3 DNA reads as TGTGCCAGCAGCTTAGCCAGAGCGGGAGTCACAATGGAGCAGTACTTC. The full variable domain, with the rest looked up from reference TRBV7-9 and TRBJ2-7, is DTGVSQNPRHKITKRGQNVTFRCDPISEHNRLYWYRQTLGQGPEFLTYFQNEAQLEKSRLLSDRFSAERPKGSFSTLEIQRTEQGDSAMYLCASSLARAGVTMEQYFGPGTRLTVT.

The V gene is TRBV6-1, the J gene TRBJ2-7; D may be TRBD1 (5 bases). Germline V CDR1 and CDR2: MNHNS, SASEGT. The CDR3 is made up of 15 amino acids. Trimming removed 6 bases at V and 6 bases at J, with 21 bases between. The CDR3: CASSETGVQSSEQYF. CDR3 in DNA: TGTGCCAGCAGCGAAACAGGCGTGCAGTCGTCCGAGCAGTACTTC.

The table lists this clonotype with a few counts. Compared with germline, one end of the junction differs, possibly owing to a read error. The CDR3 nucleotides are TGCGGTGCTACAACTAGCGGGAGAAGCAATGAGCAGTTCTTC. Translated: CGATTSGRSNEQFF. The chain combines TRBV20-1 with TRBJ2-1; 11 bases map to TRBD2. The V gene's germline CDR1 is DFQATT and CDR2 SNEGSKA (reference sequence). This CDR3 is built from 14 residues.

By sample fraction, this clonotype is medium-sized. The CDR3 loop is CSSQVSGANVLTF. CDR3 nucleotides: TGCAGCTCACAAGTCTCTGGGGCCAACGTCCTGACTTTC. The chain combines TRBV20-1 with TRBJ2-6; no clear D gene. Germline values: CDR1 DFQATT, CDR2 SNEGSKA (reference sequence). The CDR3 runs 13 residues.

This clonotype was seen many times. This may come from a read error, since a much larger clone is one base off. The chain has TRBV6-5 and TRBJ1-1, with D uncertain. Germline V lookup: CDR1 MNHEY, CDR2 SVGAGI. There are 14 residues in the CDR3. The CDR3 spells CASRSPTAGAEALF. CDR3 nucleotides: TGTGCCAGCAGATCCCCCACAGCGGGAGCTGAAGCTCTCTTT.

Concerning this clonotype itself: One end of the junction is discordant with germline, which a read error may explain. CDR3 nucleotide sequence: TGTGCCAGCAGGCTGGACACCTCTGGAAACACCATAAATTTT. Translation gives CASRLDTSGNTINF. This rearrangement joins TRBV6-5 to TRBJ1-3, with D maybe TRBD1 (5 bases). This CDR3 comprises 14 residues. CDR1 MNHEY and CDR2 SVGAGI come from the germline V gene.

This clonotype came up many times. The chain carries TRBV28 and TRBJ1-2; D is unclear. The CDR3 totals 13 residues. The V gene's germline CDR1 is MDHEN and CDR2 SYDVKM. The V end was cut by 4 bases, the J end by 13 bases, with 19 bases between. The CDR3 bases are TGTGCCAGCAGTTCTAAAGTGTACTCCGAGCGCACCTTC. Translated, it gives CASSSKVYSERTF.

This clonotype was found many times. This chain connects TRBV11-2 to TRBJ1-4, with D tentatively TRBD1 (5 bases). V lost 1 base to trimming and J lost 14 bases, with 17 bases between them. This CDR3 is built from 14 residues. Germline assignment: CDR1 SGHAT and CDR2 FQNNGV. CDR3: CASSLVGWREGLFF. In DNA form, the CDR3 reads TGTGCCAGCAGCTTAGTAGGATGGCGAGAGGGGCTGTTTTTT.

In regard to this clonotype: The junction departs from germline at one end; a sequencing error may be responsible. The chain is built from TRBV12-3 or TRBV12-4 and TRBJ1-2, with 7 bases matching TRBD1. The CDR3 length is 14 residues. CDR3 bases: TGTGCAAGCAGTCTGAGACAGGGTAGCTATGTCTACACCTTC. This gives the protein CASSLRQGSYVYTF.

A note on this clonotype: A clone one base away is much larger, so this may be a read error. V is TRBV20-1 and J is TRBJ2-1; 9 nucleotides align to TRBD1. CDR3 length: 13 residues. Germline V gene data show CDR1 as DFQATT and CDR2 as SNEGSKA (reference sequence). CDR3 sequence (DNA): TGTGGGAGGGACAGGGTCATCGGCAATGAGCAGTTCTTC. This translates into CGRDRVIGNEQFF.

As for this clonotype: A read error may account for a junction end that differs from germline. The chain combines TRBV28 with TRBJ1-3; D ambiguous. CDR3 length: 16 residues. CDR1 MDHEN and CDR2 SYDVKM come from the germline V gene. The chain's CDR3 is CASNAPGIDSGNTIHF. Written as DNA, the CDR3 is TGTGCCAGCAACGCTCCGGGGATAGATTCCGGAAACACCATACATTTT.

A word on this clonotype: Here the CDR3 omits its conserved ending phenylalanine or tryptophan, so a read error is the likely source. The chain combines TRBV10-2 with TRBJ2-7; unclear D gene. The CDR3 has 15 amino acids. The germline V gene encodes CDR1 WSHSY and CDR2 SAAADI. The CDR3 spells CASSKSSTTSYEQYI. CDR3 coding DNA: TGCGCCAGCAGTAAGTCATCTACCACCTCCTACGAGCAGTACATC.

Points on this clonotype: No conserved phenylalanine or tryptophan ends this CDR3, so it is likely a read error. The CDR3 is CSVTRVYNEQFL. The CDR3 bases are TGCAGCGTCACCAGGGTCTACAATGAGCAGTTCCTC. The genes are TRBV29-1 and TRBJ2-1; perhaps TRBD1 as D (5 bases). The V gene lost 6 bases and the J gene lost 3 bases, with 9 bases spanning the gap. The CDR3 has 12 amino acids. Germline-derived CDR1 and CDR2 are SQVTM and ANQGSEA.

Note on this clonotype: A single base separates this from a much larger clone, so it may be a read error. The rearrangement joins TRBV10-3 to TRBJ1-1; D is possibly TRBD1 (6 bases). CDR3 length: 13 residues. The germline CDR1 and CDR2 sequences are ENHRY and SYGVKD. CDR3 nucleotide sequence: TGTGCCAAATCGACAGGATTGAACACTGAAGTTTTCTTT. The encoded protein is CAKSTGLNTEVFF.

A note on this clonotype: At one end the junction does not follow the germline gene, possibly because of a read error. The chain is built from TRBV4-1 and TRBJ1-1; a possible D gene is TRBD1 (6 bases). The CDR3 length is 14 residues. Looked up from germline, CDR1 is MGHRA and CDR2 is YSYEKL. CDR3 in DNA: TGCACCAGGAGCACCCGGACAGAGAACACTGAGGCTTTCTTT. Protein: CTRSTRTENTEAFF.

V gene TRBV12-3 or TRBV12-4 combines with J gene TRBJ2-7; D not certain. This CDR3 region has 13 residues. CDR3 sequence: CDNSLSETYEQYF. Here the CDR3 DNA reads TGTGACAACAGTTTGAGCGAGACCTACGAGCAGTACTTC.

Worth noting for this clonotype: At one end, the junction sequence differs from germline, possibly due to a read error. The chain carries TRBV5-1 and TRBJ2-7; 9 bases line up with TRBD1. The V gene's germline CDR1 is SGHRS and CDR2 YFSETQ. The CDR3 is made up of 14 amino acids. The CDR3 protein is CASSTGTGHYEQYF. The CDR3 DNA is TGCGCCAGCAGCACCGGGACAGGGCACTACGAGCAATACTTC.

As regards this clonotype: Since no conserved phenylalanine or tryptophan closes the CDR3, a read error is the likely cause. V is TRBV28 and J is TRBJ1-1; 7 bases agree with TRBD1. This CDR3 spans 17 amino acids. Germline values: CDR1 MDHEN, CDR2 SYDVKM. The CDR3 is CASSPLKGAWMNTEAFL. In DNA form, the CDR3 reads TGTGCCAGCAGCCCTCTAAAGGGGGCCTGGATGAATACTGAAGCTTTCCTT.

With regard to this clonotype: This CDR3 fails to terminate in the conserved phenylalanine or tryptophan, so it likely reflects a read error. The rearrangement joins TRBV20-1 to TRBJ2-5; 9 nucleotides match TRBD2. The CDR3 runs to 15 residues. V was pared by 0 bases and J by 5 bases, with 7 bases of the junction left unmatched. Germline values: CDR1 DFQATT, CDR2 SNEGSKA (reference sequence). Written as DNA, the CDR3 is TGCAGTGCTAGAGATCCAGCGGGAGGCGTTGAGACCCAGTACCTC. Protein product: CSARDPAGGVETQYL.

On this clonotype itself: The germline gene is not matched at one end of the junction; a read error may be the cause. In DNA, the CDR3 is TGTGGCAGCAGCCAGCAAAGGACTAGCGGGTGGGCAAAGACCCAGTACTTC. Its translation: CGSSQQRTSGWAKTQYF. The genes are TRBV4-2 and TRBJ2-5; 11 positions agree with TRBD2. The CDR3 runs to 17 residues. The germline gives CDR1 LGHNA, CDR2 YNFKEQ.

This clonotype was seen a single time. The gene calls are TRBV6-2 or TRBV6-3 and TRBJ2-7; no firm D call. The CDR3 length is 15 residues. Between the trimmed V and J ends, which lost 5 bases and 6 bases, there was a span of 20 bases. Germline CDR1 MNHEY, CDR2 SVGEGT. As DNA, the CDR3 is TGTGCCAGCAGTGACCCCCGAGGTCTTGCACTCGAGCAGTACTTC. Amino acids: CASSDPRGLALEQYF.

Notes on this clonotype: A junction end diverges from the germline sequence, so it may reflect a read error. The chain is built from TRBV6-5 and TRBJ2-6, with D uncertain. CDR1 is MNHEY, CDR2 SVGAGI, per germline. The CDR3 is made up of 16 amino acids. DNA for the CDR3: TGTACCAGCAGTTACTCGATGGATTCTGGGACCAACGTCCTGACTTTC. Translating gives CTSSYSMDSGTNVLTF.